Shown below are 4 T cell receptor beta chains from a single sample sequenced in a study of blood T cells in healthy people across ages. Through a sample-barcoded 5' primer and a J-beta primer mix, a second PCR was run for about 7 to 12 cycles. A single record per CDR3 protein comes from TCRdb applying MiXCR to the 5' RACE reads. The sample yields roughly 680,000 distinct CDR3 sequences, approximately 52% seen once. The sample comprised blood. These receptors originate from a woman older than 75 in good health.

This chain links TRBV20-1 with TRBJ1-1; no clear D. V lost 1 base and J 7 bases, leaving 7 bases between the germline ends. CDR1 and CDR2 from the germline V gene are DFQATT and SNEGSKA (reference sequence). This CDR3 is built from 11 residues. CDR3 loop: CSARVAFEAFF. CDR3 nucleotide sequence: TGCAGTGCTAGAGTGGCGTTTGAAGCTTTCTTT.

This clonotype appeared a few times. CDR3 sequence: CASSPLAKSSYEQYF. CDR3 coding DNA: TGTGCCAGCAGTCCATTGGCGAAAAGCTCCTACGAGCAGTACTTC. The genes are TRBV27 and TRBJ2-7; D is ambiguous. Per the germline V gene, CDR1 is MNHEY and CDR2 is SMNVEV (reference sequence). Trimming stripped 5 bases from V and 0 bases from J, with 14 bases between. The CDR3 spans 15 residues.

The chain couples TRBV29-1 to TRBJ1-1, with D perhaps matching TRBD1 (6 bases). Germline V gene data show CDR1 as SQVTM and CDR2 as ANQGSEA. Between the trimmed V and J ends, which lost 4 bases and 3 bases, there was a span of 15 bases. The CDR3 contains 14 residues. The CDR3, as DNA: TGCAGCGTTGCACCAGGGGCGGGGGACACTGAAGCTTTCTTT. Residues: CSVAPGAGDTEAFF. Combining the CDR3 with reference TRBV29-1 and TRBJ1-1 gives the whole variable domain SAVISQKPSRDICQRGTSLTIQCQVDSQVTMMFWYRQQPGQSLTLIATANQGSEATYESGFVIDKFPISRPNLTFSTLTVSNMSPEDSSIYLCSVAPGAGDTEAFFGQGTRLTVV.

Comment on this clonotype: Given a much more abundant clone one base away, this may be a read error. The J gene is TRBJ2-5, the V gene TRBV12-3 or TRBV12-4; maybe TRBD1 (6 bases). This CDR3 contains 16 residues. The CDR3 loop reads CTSSFGGQQLQETQYF. For the CDR3, the DNA is TGTACCAGCAGTTTTGGGGGACAACAACTCCAAGAGACCCAGTACTTC.